Shown below are 27 T cell receptor beta chains from a single sample sequenced in a study of vaccination effects on CD4 cells after COVID-19. Following 10 days of culture, CD4+ T cells were isolated. These TCRs' antigens remain unknown. Sequencing used immunoSEQ multiplex PCR; TCRdb keeps in-frame clones, though not all of them. The sample yields about 38,000 clones, roughly 87% seen once. Sequenced material: CD4+ T cells from PBMCs cultured without peptide, taken before COVID-19 vaccination. The receptors originated from a human donor who received a COVID-19 vaccine.

A remark on this clone: The DNA is omitted, as the CDR3 cannot be located on it reliably, and the CDR3 follows TCRdb's listing. The chain has TRBV24-1 and TRBJ1-3. The CDR3 is 19 amino acids in total, end residues counted. The germline V gene encodes CDR1 KGHDR and CDR2 SFDVKD. CDR3 protein: CATRVGRFYNCCAGNTIYF.

The CDR3 protein is CSVGQVRGLNTEAFF. The CDR3 bases are TGCAGCGTTGGACAGGTGCGGGGGTTAAACACTGAAGCTTTCTTT. This sequence joins TRBV29-1 and TRBJ1-1; TRBD1 is a possible D gene (6 bases). V was clipped by 4 bases and J by 2 bases, with 17 bases between them. Per germline, CDR1 SQVTM and CDR2 ANQGSEA. The CDR3 length is 15 residues. Full variable domain (remainder filled in from reference TRBV29-1 and TRBJ1-1): SAVISQKPSRDICQRGTSLTIQCQVDSQVTMMFWYRQQPGQSLTLIATANQGSEATYESGFVIDKFPISRPNLTFSTLTVSNMSPEDSSIYLCSVGQVRGLNTEAFFGQGTRLTVV.

The chain is built from TRBV30 and TRBJ1-3; no reliable D call. Trimming pared 4 bases from V and 4 bases from J, leaving 20 bases between. CDR1 is GTSNPN and CDR2 is SVGIG in the germline V gene (reference sequence). This CDR3 region has 16 residues. DNA for the CDR3: TGTGCCTGGACCGGGCCCAGAACTTTTTACGGAAACACCATATATTTT. Protein sequence: CAWTGPRTFYGNTIYF.

Only a few counts were recorded for this clone. V gene TRBV4-1 combines with J gene TRBJ1-5; D is undetermined. The V gene lost 3 bases and the J gene lost 7 bases, with 10 bases spanning the gap. Germline CDR1 MGHRA, CDR2 YSYEKL. This CDR3 contains 13 residues. The CDR3: CASSQGKRQPQHF. The CDR3 bases are TGCGCCAGCAGCCAGGGGAAGCGGCAGCCCCAGCATTTT.

J is TRBJ2-1 and V is TRBV29-1; 12 nucleotides match TRBD1. The CDR3 contains 13 residues. The V segment lost 7 bases and the J segment 7 bases; nucleotides outside the gene matches: 5. Looked up from germline, CDR1 is SQVTM and CDR2 is ANQGSEA. CDR3 DNA sequence: TGCAGCGCTGAGGGACAGGGGGCGAATGAGCAGTTCTTC. It is translated as CSAEGQGANEQFF.

This clone was seen a single time. The V gene is TRBV7-9, the J gene TRBJ2-7; D possibly corresponds to TRBD1 (6 bases). The CDR3 contains 15 residues. V was shortened by 4 bases and J by 4 bases, with 17 bases between the two germline ends. CDR1 and CDR2 (germline): SEHNR, FQNEAQ (reference sequence). CDR3 DNA: TGTGCCAGCAGCTGTGAGGCAGGGGTGCAATACGAGCAGTACGTC. This translates into CASSCEAGVQYEQYV.

The chain links TRBV15 to TRBJ1-4, with D uncertain. The CDR3 length is 16 residues. V was pared by 0 bases and J by 3 bases, with 11 bases between. Germline CDR1 and CDR2: LNHNV and YYDKDF (reference sequence). This chain's CDR3 is CATSRDHGSSNEKLFF. The CDR3, as DNA: TGTGCCACCAGCAGAGATCATGGCAGTTCTAATGAAAAACTGTTTTTT. Combining the CDR3 with reference TRBV15 and TRBJ1-4 gives the whole variable domain DAMVIQNPRYQVTQFGKPVTLSCSQTLNHNVMYWYQQKSSQAPKLLFHYYDKDFNNEADTPDNFQSRRPNTSFCFLDIRSPGLGDTAMYLCATSRDHGSSNEKLFFGSGTQLSVL.

This clone occurred a few times. The chain has TRBV3-1 (or the pseudogene TRBV3-2) and TRBJ2-2; D unresolved. The CDR3 has 11 residues. The germline V gene encodes CDR1 LGHDT and CDR2 YNNKEL (reference sequence). Trimming stripped 5 bases from V and 11 bases from J, with 9 bases between. CDR3 DNA: TGTGCCAGCAGCTACCGAACAGAGCTGTTTTTT. Its protein is CASSYRTELFF.

This rearrangement joins TRBV5-1 to TRBJ1-5; 8 bases align to TRBD1. The CDR3 has 16 amino acids. V dropped 0 bases and J dropped 0; count of bases not matched to a gene: 2. Germline V gene sequence: CDR1 SGHRS, CDR2 YFSETQ. The CDR3 bases are TGCGCCAGCAGCTTGGGGACAGGGAATAGCAATCAGCCCCAGCATTTT. This codes for CASSLGTGNSNQPQHF. Full variable domain (remainder filled in from reference TRBV5-1 and TRBJ1-5): KAGVTQTPRYLIKTRGQQVTLSCSPISGHRSVSWYQQTPGQGLQFLFEYFSETQRNKGNFPGRFSGRQFSNSRSEMNVSTLELGDSALYLCASSLGTGNSNQPQHFGDGTRLSIL.

The gene calls are TRBV4-1 and TRBJ2-1, with 14 bases fitting TRBD2. V trimming: 4 bases; J trimming: 9 bases; junction bases outside the gene matches: 5. The CDR3 is 15 amino acids. The germline gives CDR1 MGHRA, CDR2 YSYEKL. This CDR3 is CASSLTSGGVGEQFF. CDR3 bases: TGCGCCAGCAGCCTGACTAGCGGGGGGGTTGGTGAGCAGTTCTTC.

This rearrangement joins TRBV29-1 to TRBJ1-2; 9 nucleotides align to TRBD1. The CDR3 has 12 amino acids. Per the germline V gene, CDR1 is SQVTM and CDR2 is ANQGSEA. Losses at the gene ends were 6 bases for V and 7 bases for J; bases not matched to a gene: 6. The CDR3 protein is CSVGQGLAGYTF. Written as DNA, the CDR3 is TGCAGCGTCGGACAGGGGCTTGCTGGCTACACCTTC.

As DNA, the CDR3 is TGTGCCACCAGTGACGCGGGACAGGGATTTGAAAAACTGTTTTTT. Translated, it gives CATSDAGQGFEKLFF. The rearrangement joins TRBV24-1 to TRBJ1-4; 9 nucleotides agree with TRBD1. The CDR3 has 15 amino acids. Germline CDR1 reads KGHDR; CDR2 reads SFDVKD. V shed 4 bases and J 7 bases; nucleotides not matched to a gene: 6.

As DNA, the CDR3 is TGTGCCAGCAGCCCCTATGGATCGGACTATAATTCACCCCTCCACTTT. It translates to CASSPYGSDYNSPLHF. The rearrangement links TRBV3-1 (or the pseudogene TRBV3-2) to TRBJ1-6; no definite D call. The CDR3 is 16 residues long. V was cut by 4 bases and J by 3 bases, with 13 bases left in between. Per germline, CDR1 LGHDT and CDR2 YNNKEL (reference sequence).

This chain links TRBV3-1 (or the pseudogene TRBV3-2) with TRBJ2-1; D unclear. The V end was cut by 3 bases, the J end by 8 bases, with 14 bases between. The CDR3 covers 14 residues. Looked up from germline, CDR1 is LGHDT and CDR2 is YNNKEL (reference sequence). Written as DNA, the CDR3 is TGTGCCAGCAGCCACGGTTCGAGAGAGGATGAGCAGTTCTTC. Protein product: CASSHGSREDEQFF.

This clone is a singleton in its sample. V gene TRBV2 combines with J gene TRBJ1-1; D is possibly TRBD1 (6 bases). CDR1 and CDR2 from the germline V gene are SNHLY and FYNNEI. The CDR3 is made up of 14 amino acids. V lost 6 bases and J 6 bases, leaving 17 bases between the germline ends. The CDR3 DNA reads as TGTGCCAGCAGAGGGTTGGGGAGGGGGTCTGAAGCTTTCTTT. Its protein is CASRGLGRGSEAFF. Full variable domain (missing parts from reference TRBV2 and TRBJ1-1): EPEVTQTPSHQVTQMGQEVILRCVPISNHLYFYWYRQILGQKVEFLVSFYNNEISEKSEIFDDQFSVERPDGSNFTLKIRSTKLEDSAMYFCASRGLGRGSEAFFGQGTRLTVV.

The chain recombines TRBV10-3 with TRBJ1-1; TRBD1 aligns across 7 bases. Trimming cost V 0 bases and J 1 base; bases outside gene matches: 2. The CDR3 has 15 residues. Germline assignment: CDR1 ENHRY and CDR2 SYGVKD. CDR3: CAISESDRTNTEAFF. Written as DNA, the CDR3 is TGTGCCATCAGTGAGTCGGACAGGACGAACACTGAAGCTTTCTTT.

The chain joins TRBV30 to TRBJ1-3; D call uncertain. Germline V CDR1 and CDR2: GTSNPN, SVGIG (reference sequence). The length of the CDR3 is 14 residues. V shed 4 bases and J shed 1 base, with 11 bases lying between them. The CDR3 spells CAWKLAGSGNTIYF. The DNA of the CDR3 is TGTGCCTGGAAGCTCGCGGGATCTGGAAACACCATATATTTT. The entire variable domain, with the rest obtained from reference TRBV30 and TRBJ1-3, is as follows: SQTIHQWPATLVQPVGSPLSLECTVEGTSNPNLYWYRQAAGRGLQLLFYSVGIGQISSEVPQNLSASRPQDRQFILSSKKLLLSDSGFYLCAWKLAGSGNTIYFGEGSWLTVV.

The chain is built from TRBV15 and TRBJ1-3; 9 nucleotides line up with TRBD1. The length of the CDR3 is 19 residues. Trimming at V came to 2 bases and at J to 0 bases, leaving 11 bases not matched to a gene. Per germline, CDR1 LNHNV and CDR2 YYDKDF (reference sequence). This CDR3 reads CATSRKRQGETSSGNTIYF. Written as DNA, the CDR3 is TGTGCCACCAGCAGAAAAAGACAGGGGGAGACGAGCTCTGGAAACACCATATATTTT.

This clone was picked up one time. This chain connects TRBV11-2 to TRBJ1-1; no definite D call. The CDR3 sequence is 12 residues long. Germline V gives CDR1 SGHAT, CDR2 FQNNGV. The germline V and J ends were trimmed by 2 bases and 4 bases, with 5 bases remaining between them. The CDR3 region has the DNA TGTGCCAGCAGCTTATTCGGCACTGAAGCTTTCTTT. This sequence encodes CASSLFGTEAFF.

This chain joins TRBV7-3 and TRBJ2-1; 10 positions agree with TRBD2. The germline gives CDR1 SGHTA, CDR2 FQGTGA. J gave up 6 bases and V 0 bases, and 8 bases lay outside the gene matches. The CDR3 length is 17 residues. CDR3 bases: TGTGCCAGCAGCTTAACGTGGAGCGGGGGGGCCCCCAATGAGCAGTTCTTC. Translation: CASSLTWSGGAPNEQFF.

The chain couples TRBV14 to TRBJ2-2; the D call may be TRBD1 or TRBD2 (6 bases each). Germline loops: CDR1 SGHDN, CDR2 FVKESK. The CDR3 consists of 13 residues. V was clipped by 8 bases and J by 4 bases, with 11 bases between them. CDR3 residues: CASGGPITGELFF. The CDR3 nucleotides are TGTGCCAGCGGGGGGCCGATCACCGGGGAGCTGTTTTTT.

The chain has TRBV5-1 and TRBJ2-3; either TRBD1 or TRBD2 may supply D (5 bases each). This CDR3 contains 16 residues. The V and J ends lost 4 bases and 1 base respectively, with 16 bases between them. Germline V CDR1 and CDR2: SGHRS, YFSETQ. The CDR3 DNA follows: TGCGCCAGCAGCCACCGGGGCCGAGAGGGCACAGATACGCAGTATTTT. Protein product: CASSHRGREGTDTQYF.

The J gene is TRBJ1-2, the V gene TRBV18; TRBD1 might be the D (5 bases). The CDR3 spans 14 residues. From germline, CDR1 is KGHSH and CDR2 LQKENI. V lost 0 bases, J lost 4 bases, and 9 bases lay in between. CDR3 sequence reads: CASSPPTDPYGYTF. Here the CDR3 DNA reads TGTGCCAGCTCACCACCGACAGATCCCTATGGCTACACCTTC.

This rearrangement joins TRBV27 to TRBJ1-4; D is unresolved. CDR1 and CDR2 from the germline V gene are MNHEY and SMNVEV (reference sequence). Trimming took off 9 bases at V and 5 bases at J, with 13 bases between the two ends. This CDR3 contains 13 residues. The CDR3 nucleotides are TGTGCCAGTAGGCGGTCCATCAATGAAAAACTGTTTTTT. It encodes CASRRSINEKLFF.

The chain carries TRBV3-1 (or the pseudogene TRBV3-2) and TRBJ1-6, with a tentative D call TRBD1 (6 bases). Trimming left V 6 bases short and J 9 bases short, with 18 bases between. CDR3 size: 15 residues. CDR1 and CDR2 from the germline V gene are LGHDT and YNNKEL (reference sequence). Here the CDR3 reads CASSRSRGSGSPLHF. The CDR3 bases are TGTGCCAGCAGTCGCAGCAGGGGATCGGGTTCACCCCTCCACTTT.

In this sample, this clone turned up once. The rearrangement joins TRBV7-2 to TRBJ1-2; D possibly corresponds to TRBD1 (5 bases). Germline-derived CDR1 and CDR2 are SGHTA and FQGNSA. The V end lost 5 bases, the J end lost 1 base, and 8 bases lay between the germline ends. The CDR3 runs to 13 residues. In DNA, the CDR3 is TGTGCCAGCAGCGTTCAGGGTAACTATGGCTACACCTTC. It translates to CASSVQGNYGYTF. The entire variable domain, with the rest obtained from reference TRBV7-2 and TRBJ1-2, is as follows: GAGVSQSPSNKVTEKGKDVELRCDPISGHTALYWYRQSLGQGLEFLIYFQGNSAPDKSGLPSDRFSAERTGGSVSTLTIQRTQQEDSAVYLCASSVQGNYGYTFGSGTRLTVV.

The rearrangement links TRBV5-1 to TRBJ1-2; a possible D gene is TRBD1 (6 bases). The CDR3 runs 16 residues. CDR1 is SGHRS, CDR2 YFSETQ, per germline. The V end lost 4 bases, the J end lost 3 bases, and 19 bases lay between the germline ends. CDR3 bases: TGCGCCAGCAGCCCTTCATGGGGGGGCTCGGACTATGGCTACACCTTC. It is translated as CASSPSWGGSDYGYTF.